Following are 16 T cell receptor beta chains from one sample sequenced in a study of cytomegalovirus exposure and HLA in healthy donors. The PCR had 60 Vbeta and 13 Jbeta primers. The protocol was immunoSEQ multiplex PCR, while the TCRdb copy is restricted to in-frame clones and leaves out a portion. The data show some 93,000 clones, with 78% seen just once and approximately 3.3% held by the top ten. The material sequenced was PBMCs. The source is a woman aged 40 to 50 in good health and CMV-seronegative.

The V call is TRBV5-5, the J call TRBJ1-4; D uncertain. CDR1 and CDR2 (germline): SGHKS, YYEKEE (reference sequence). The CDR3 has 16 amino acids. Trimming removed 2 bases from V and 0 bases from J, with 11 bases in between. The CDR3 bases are TGTGCCAGCAGCTTACGAGGGTTCGCAACTAATGAAAAACTGTTTTTT. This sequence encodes CASSLRGFATNEKLFF.

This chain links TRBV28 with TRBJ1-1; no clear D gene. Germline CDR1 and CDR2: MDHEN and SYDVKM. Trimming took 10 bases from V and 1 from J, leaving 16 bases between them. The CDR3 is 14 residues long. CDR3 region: CATFFFSGNTEAFF. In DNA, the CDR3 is TGTGCCACTTTCTTTTTTTCGGGGAACACTGAAGCTTTCTTT.

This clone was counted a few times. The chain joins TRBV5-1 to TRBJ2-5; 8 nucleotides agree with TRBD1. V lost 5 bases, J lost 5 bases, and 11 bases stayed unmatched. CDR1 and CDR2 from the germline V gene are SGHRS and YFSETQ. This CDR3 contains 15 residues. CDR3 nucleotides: TGCGCCAGCAGTTCCGGGGACAGGCCGTGGGAGACCCAGTACTTC. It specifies CASSSGDRPWETQYF.

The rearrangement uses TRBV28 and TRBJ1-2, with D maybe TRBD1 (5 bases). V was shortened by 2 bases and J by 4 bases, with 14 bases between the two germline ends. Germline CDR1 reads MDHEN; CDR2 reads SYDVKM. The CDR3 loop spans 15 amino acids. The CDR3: CASSLPGSGGYGYTF. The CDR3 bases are TGTGCCAGCAGTTTACCAGGGTCCGGGGGCTATGGCTACACCTTC.

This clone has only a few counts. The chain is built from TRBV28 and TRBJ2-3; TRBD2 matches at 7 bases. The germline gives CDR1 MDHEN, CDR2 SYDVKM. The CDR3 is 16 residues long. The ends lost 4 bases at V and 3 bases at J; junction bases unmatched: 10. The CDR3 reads CASSSTTGGGTDTQYF. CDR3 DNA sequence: TGTGCCAGCAGTTCCACGACGGGAGGAGGGACAGATACGCAGTATTTT.

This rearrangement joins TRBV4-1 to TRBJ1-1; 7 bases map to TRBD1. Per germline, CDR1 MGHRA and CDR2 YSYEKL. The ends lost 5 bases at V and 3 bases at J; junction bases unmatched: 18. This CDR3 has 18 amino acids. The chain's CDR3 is CASSAPTGKAQGDTEAFF. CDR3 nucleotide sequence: TGCGCCAGCAGCGCCCCGACAGGGAAAGCGCAGGGGGACACTGAAGCTTTCTTT.

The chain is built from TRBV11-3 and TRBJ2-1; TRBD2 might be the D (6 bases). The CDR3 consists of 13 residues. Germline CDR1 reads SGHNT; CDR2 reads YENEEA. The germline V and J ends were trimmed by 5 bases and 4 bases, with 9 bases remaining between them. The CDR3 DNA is TGTGCCAGCAGCGGGACTCCTTACAATGAGCAGTTCTTC. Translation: CASSGTPYNEQFF.

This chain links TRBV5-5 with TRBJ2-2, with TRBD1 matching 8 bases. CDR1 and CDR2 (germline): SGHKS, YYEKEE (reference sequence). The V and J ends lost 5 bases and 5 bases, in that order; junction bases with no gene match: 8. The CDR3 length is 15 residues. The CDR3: CASRPGQGRTGELFF. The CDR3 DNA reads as TGTGCCAGCAGACCCGGACAGGGAAGGACCGGGGAGCTGTTTTTT.

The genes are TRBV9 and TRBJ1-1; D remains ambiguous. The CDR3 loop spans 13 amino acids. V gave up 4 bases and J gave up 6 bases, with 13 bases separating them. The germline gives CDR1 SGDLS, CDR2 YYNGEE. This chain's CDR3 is CASSSRVSAEAFF. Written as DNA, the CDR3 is TGTGCCAGCAGCTCTAGGGTTAGCGCTGAAGCTTTCTTT. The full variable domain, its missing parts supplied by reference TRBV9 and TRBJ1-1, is DSGVTQTPKHLITATGQRVTLRCSPRSGDLSVYWYQQSLDQGLQFLIQYYNGEERAKGNILERFSAQQFPDLHSELNLSSLELGDSALYFCASSSRVSAEAFFGQGTRLTVV.

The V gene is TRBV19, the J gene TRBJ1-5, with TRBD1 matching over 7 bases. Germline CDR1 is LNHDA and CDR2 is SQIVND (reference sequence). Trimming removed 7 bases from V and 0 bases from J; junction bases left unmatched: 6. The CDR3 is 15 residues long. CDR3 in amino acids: CASNNRDSSNQPQHF. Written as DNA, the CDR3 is TGTGCCAGTAATAACCGGGACAGTAGCAATCAGCCCCAGCATTTT.

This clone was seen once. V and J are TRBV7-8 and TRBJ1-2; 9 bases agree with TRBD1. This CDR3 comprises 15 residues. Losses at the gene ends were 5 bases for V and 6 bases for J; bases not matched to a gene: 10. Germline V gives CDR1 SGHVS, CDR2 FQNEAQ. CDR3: CASSPLPQGANGYTF. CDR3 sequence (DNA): TGTGCCAGCAGCCCGTTACCACAGGGGGCGAATGGCTACACCTTC.

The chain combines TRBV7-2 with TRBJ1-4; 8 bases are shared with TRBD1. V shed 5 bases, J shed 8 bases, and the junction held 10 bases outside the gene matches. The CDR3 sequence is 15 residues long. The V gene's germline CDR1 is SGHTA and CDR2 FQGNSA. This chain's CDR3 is CASSPNRGMQEKLFF. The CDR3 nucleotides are TGTGCCAGCAGCCCAAACAGGGGGATGCAGGAAAAACTGTTTTTT.

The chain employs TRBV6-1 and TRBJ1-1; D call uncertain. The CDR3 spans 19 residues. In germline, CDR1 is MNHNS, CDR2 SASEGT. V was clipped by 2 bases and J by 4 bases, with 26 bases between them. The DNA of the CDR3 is TGTGCCAGCAGTGAAATTTACTTTCTCCGTGGGGAGTTGAGCACTGAAGCTTTCTTT. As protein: CASSEIYFLRGELSTEAFF.

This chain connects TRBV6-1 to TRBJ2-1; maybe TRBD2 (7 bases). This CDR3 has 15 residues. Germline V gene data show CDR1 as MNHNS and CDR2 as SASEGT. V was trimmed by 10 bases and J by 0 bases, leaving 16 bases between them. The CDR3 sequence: CATIRGGNSYNEQFF. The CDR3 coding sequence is TGTGCCACCATAAGGGGGGGGAACTCCTACAATGAGCAGTTCTTC.

CDR3 loop: CASSELGGSYEQYF. The CDR3 bases are TGTGCCAGCAGTGAACTGGGGGGATCCTACGAGCAGTACTTC. The chain combines TRBV6-1 with TRBJ2-7; TRBD2 is a possible D gene (6 bases). CDR1 and CDR2 from the germline V gene are MNHNS and SASEGT. The CDR3 length is 14 residues. V shed 2 bases and J shed 1 base, with 9 bases lying between them.

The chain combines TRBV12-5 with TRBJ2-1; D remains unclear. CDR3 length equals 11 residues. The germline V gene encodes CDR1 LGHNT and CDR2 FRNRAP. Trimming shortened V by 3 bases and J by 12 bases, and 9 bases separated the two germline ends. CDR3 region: CASGFPGRQFF. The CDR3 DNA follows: TGTGCTAGTGGTTTTCCAGGTCGGCAGTTCTTC. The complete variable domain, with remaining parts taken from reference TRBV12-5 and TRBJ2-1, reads DARVTQTPRHKVTEMGQEVTMRCQPILGHNTVFWYRQTMMQGLELLAYFRNRAPLDDSGMPKDRFSAEMPDATLATLKIQPSEPRDSAVYFCASGFPGRQFFGPGTRLTVL.